This section outlines one T cell receptor (beta chain) sequence together with its context. This record belongs to a study of control samples from healthy donors and cancer patients. The data were produced by immunoSEQ multiplex PCR, yet TCRdb's version contains in-frame clones alone and is incomplete. The table lists 100,000 or so clones, more than 85% of them singletons. CDR3 length: 16 residues. Germline CDR1 SGHTS, CDR2 YDEGEE. J gave up 1 base and V 3 bases, and 4 bases lay outside the gene matches. The chain joins TRBV5-8 to TRBJ1-5; 10 nucleotides agree with TRBD1. This TCR was recovered from a woman aged 25 to 39 in good health. Sequenced: blood. CDR3 in amino acids: CASSSTGGLSNQPQHF. CDR3 DNA: TGTGCCAGCAGCTCGACAGGGGGCCTCAGCAATCAGCCCCAGCATTTT.